This T cell receptor (beta chain) was captured in a study of a mutant IDH1 vaccine in newly diagnosed glioma. In the study overall: Among treated patients, roughly 60% were male and about 38% female, and mean age was about 41 years.

This clone was picked up a small number of times. Antigen: not known. This sample's time point: baseline, week 1 (first vaccination visit). Specified treatment: pre-vaccination baseline after standard-of-care therapy. The study's findings and limits: Seemingly, pseudoprogression had no relation to changes in the top peripheral T cell clonotypes.

Profiled with immunoSEQ multiplex PCR; TCRdb holds only in-frame clones, not every one. The sample shows about 59,000 clones, about 91% of them seen only once. Germline lookup yields CDR1 SNHLY and CDR2 FYNNEI. Deletions cut 3 bases from V and 4 bases from J, with 10 bases between. The CDR3 loop spans 14 amino acids. The sample here was PBMCs, taken from a glioma patient treated with radiotherapy, temozolomide or both. V is TRBV2 and J is TRBJ1-5, with a weak D call TRBD1 (6 bases). The sequence derives from a man aged 45 to 65 with glioma. The CDR3 region is CASSDRDKNQPQHF. CDR3 DNA sequence: TGTGCCAGCAGTGACCGGGACAAGAATCAGCCCCAGCATTTT.